These 10 T cell receptor beta chains originate from one sample sequenced in a study of blood T cells in healthy people across ages. Together with a sample-barcoded 5' primer, a J-beta primer mix was included in a second PCR lasting roughly 7 to 11 cycles. TCRdb independently ran MiXCR on the 5' RACE reads; one entry per CDR3 protein. The table shows about 1,600,000 distinct CDR3 sequences, with approximately 38% occurring only once. The sample taken for sequencing was blood. The receptors shown here come from a woman aged 18-29 years in good health.

This clonotype showed up just a few times. The rearrangement uses TRBV20-1 and TRBJ2-5; 8 bases line up with TRBD2. The CDR3 length is 15 residues. Trimming took 0 bases from V and 2 from J; bases not matched to a gene: 5. Germline V gene data show CDR1 as DFQATT and CDR2 as SNEGSKA (reference sequence). Here the CDR3 reads CSARDKRGRQETQYF. CDR3 bases: TGCAGTGCTAGAGACAAGCGGGGGAGACAAGAGACCCAGTACTTC.

V is TRBV30 and J is TRBJ2-7, with D unclear. Germline lookup yields CDR1 GTSNPN and CDR2 SVGIG (reference sequence). CDR3 size: 11 residues. The germline V and J ends were trimmed by 3 bases and 5 bases, with 8 bases remaining between them. The CDR3 coding sequence is TGTGCCTGGAGCGAAGGTGACGAGCAGTACTTC. It yields the protein CAWSEGDEQYF.

CDR3 loop: CSASPVEGDPYEQYF. The DNA of the CDR3 is TGCAGTGCAAGCCCAGTAGAAGGGGATCCGTACGAGCAGTACTTC. The chain links TRBV20-1 to TRBJ2-1; D might be TRBD1 (5 bases). The end of the DNA fits TRBJ2-7 better, so the J call may be wrong. CDR3 length: 15 residues. Germline loops: CDR1 DFQATT, CDR2 SNEGSKA (reference sequence).

This CDR3 reads CASSGGTGLHQPQHF. The CDR3 nucleotides are TGTGCCAGCAGTGGTGGGACAGGGTTGCATCAGCCCCAGCATTTT. V usage is TRBV6-1 and J usage is TRBJ1-5; 9 bases fit TRBD1. V dropped 4 bases and J dropped 5; count of bases not matched to a gene: 6. The CDR3 sequence is 15 residues long. The germline gives CDR1 MNHNS, CDR2 SASEGT.

This clonotype was detected only a few times. Given a much more abundant clone one base away, this may be a read error. The chain couples TRBV12-3 or TRBV12-4 to TRBJ2-7, with D perhaps matching TRBD2 (6 bases). V was shortened by 7 bases and J by 7 bases, with 23 bases between the two germline ends. The CDR3 runs to 15 residues. The CDR3 nucleotides read TGTGCCAGCAATACAGGAGGGCCTTCCTACAATGAGCAGTACTTC. It is translated as CASNTGGPSYNEQYF.

The chain is built from TRBV5-1 and TRBJ1-1; a weak D match, TRBD1 (5 bases). The length of the CDR3 is 16 residues. V was pared by 4 bases and J by 2 bases, with 18 bases between. The germline gives CDR1 SGHRS, CDR2 YFSETQ. This chain's CDR3 is CASSADISTGNTEAFF. The CDR3 DNA reads TGCGCCAGCAGCGCGGACATTTCTACGGGCAACACTGAAGCTTTCTTT.

With respect to this clonotype: An end of the junction does not agree with germline; a read error may underlie this. This chain links TRBV9 with TRBJ2-3; D gene unclear. This CDR3 contains 14 residues. Germline V gives CDR1 SGDLS, CDR2 YYNGEE. This CDR3 is CTSSVAGPGDTQYF. The CDR3 region has the DNA TGTACCAGCAGCGTAGCTGGACCTGGAGATACGCAGTATTTT.

The chain recombines TRBV6-1 with TRBJ2-1; D uncertain. The closer fit of TRBJ2-7 to the DNA end suggests the J call may be wrong. Germline CDR1 MNHNS, CDR2 SASEGT. This CDR3 contains 15 residues. CDR3 bases: TGTGCCAGCAGTATCCAAACCAGCTCCTACAATGAGCAGTACTTC. Translated, it gives CASSIQTSSYNEQYF.

With regard to this clonotype: The junction does not match germline at one end; this may be a read error. V is TRBV7-9 and J is TRBJ1-4; D is perhaps TRBD1 (6 bases). The CDR3 is made up of 16 amino acids. CDR1 and CDR2 from the germline V gene are SEHNR and FQNEAQ (reference sequence). This CDR3 is CTSTPGDIATNEKLFF. The CDR3 bases are TGTACCAGCACTCCTGGGGACATAGCAACTAATGAAAAACTGTTTTTT.

This clonotype was counted at least ten times. The chain is built from TRBV29-1 and TRBJ2-2; D uncertain. The germline gives CDR1 SQVTM, CDR2 ANQGSEA. Trimming stripped 5 bases from V and 1 base from J, with 2 bases between. The CDR3 has 11 residues. Here the CDR3 DNA reads TGCAGCGTTAAGAACACCGGGGAGCTGTTTTTT. This gives the protein CSVKNTGELFF.